Shown below are 17 T cell receptor beta chains from a single sample sequenced in a study of blood T cell repertoires in COVID-19. TCRdb keeps only in-frame clones here, not all; method: immunoSEQ multiplex PCR. The sample lists some 190,000 clones, approximately 85% seen once, with approximately 11% in the top ten. Sequencing was performed on peripheral blood. The origin of the receptors is a human donor with active or convalescent COVID-19. The donor label of this sample is uncertain.

This clone was found once. In DNA, the CDR3 is TGTGCCAGCAGCCAAGGGGGGAGGACAGGTCAGTTCTTC. Amino acid sequence: CASSQGGRTGQFF. This chain uses TRBV3-1 (or the pseudogene TRBV3-2) with TRBJ2-1; D is perhaps TRBD1 (7 bases). V lost 1 base and J lost 13, with 14 bases in between. The germline CDR1 and CDR2 sequences are LGHDT and YNNKEL (reference sequence). The CDR3 covers 13 residues.

The rearrangement joins TRBV14 to TRBJ2-5; D call uncertain. The CDR3 is 12 amino acids. V was pared by 4 bases and J by 4 bases, with 7 bases between. From germline, CDR1 is SGHDN and CDR2 FVKESK. CDR3 coding DNA: TGTGCCAGCAGCCTTCTAGGAGAGACCCAGTACTTC. Translation: CASSLLGETQYF.

This chain connects TRBV5-1 to TRBJ2-7, with 12 bases matching TRBD2. Looked up from germline, CDR1 is SGHRS and CDR2 is YFSETQ. V lost 3 bases to trimming and J lost 4 bases; unmatched junction nucleotides: 5. This CDR3 contains 15 residues. This chain's CDR3 is CASSSTSGGPYEQYF. CDR3 DNA sequence: TGCGCCAGCAGCTCGACTAGCGGGGGTCCATACGAGCAGTACTTC.

The chain is built from TRBV6-5 and TRBJ2-1, with 7 bases matching TRBD1. Germline CDR1 and CDR2: MNHEY and SVGAGI. This CDR3 is 14 amino acids long. The junction had 5 bases not matched to a gene; V was cut back by 4 bases and J by 5 bases. CDR3: CASSSTGNDNEQFF. CDR3 nucleotide sequence: TGTGCCAGCAGTTCGACAGGGAACGACAATGAGCAGTTCTTC.

The genes are TRBV21-1 and TRBJ1-4; the table assigns TRBD1, which was not confirmed against the DNA. TRBV21-1 counts as a pseudogene. This CDR3 region has 14 residues. The CDR3 loop reads CASSNRDTSEKLFF. Here the CDR3 DNA reads TGTGCCAGCAGCAACCGGGACACGTCTGAAAAACTGTTTTTT.

V and J are TRBV11-2 and TRBJ2-7; 10 bases align to TRBD2. There are 16 residues in the CDR3. Germline V lookup: CDR1 SGHAT, CDR2 FQNNGV. Trimming took 3 bases from V and 5 from J; bases not matched to a gene: 10. In DNA, the CDR3 is TGTGCCAGCAGCTTCAGCGGGAGGGCCACGACCGACGAGCAGTACTTC. This gives the protein CASSFSGRATTDEQYF.

This chain joins TRBV5-1 and TRBJ2-7; D gene uncertain. The CDR3 runs 14 residues. Looked up from germline, CDR1 is SGHRS and CDR2 is YFSETQ. Trimming removed 0 bases at V and 0 bases at J, with 7 bases between. The CDR3 nucleotides read TGCGCCAGCAGCTTGGACATAAACTCCTACGAGCAGTACTTC. Encoded protein: CASSLDINSYEQYF.

The V gene is TRBV5-5, the J gene TRBJ1-5, with 7 bases identical to TRBD1. The germline gives CDR1 SGHKS, CDR2 YYEKEE (reference sequence). This CDR3 contains 16 residues. V gave up 0 bases and J gave up 0 bases; unmatched junction bases: 3. The CDR3 loop is CASSLARTGSNQPQHF. The CDR3 DNA reads TGTGCCAGCAGCTTGGCCAGGACAGGTAGCAATCAGCCCCAGCATTTT.

This clone occurred once. The chain combines TRBV5-1 with TRBJ1-5; no definite D call. V was cut by 4 bases and J by 4 bases, with 12 bases left in between. CDR1 and CDR2 from the germline V gene are SGHRS and YFSETQ. There are 14 residues in the CDR3. The CDR3 sequence: CASSPLGENQPQHF. The CDR3 nucleotides read TGCGCCAGCAGCCCCCTCGGGGAGAATCAGCCCCAGCATTTT.

The chain combines TRBV12-3 or TRBV12-4 with TRBJ1-4, with D possibly TRBD1 on 6 matching bases. The CDR3 is made up of 13 amino acids. With 5 bases removed from V and 8 bases from J, the gap between germline ends came to 12 bases. The CDR3 DNA follows: TGTGCCAGCAGTCCCGGACAGACCGAAAAACTGTTTTTT. Its translation: CASSPGQTEKLFF.

This sequence joins TRBV12-5 and TRBJ1-2; D call uncertain. The V gene's germline CDR1 is LGHNT and CDR2 FRNRAP. The CDR3 spans 12 residues. V lost 1 base, J lost 4 bases, and 4 bases lay in between. CDR3 nucleotide sequence: TGTGCTAGTGGTTTGGACGGCTATGGCTACACCTTC. Its translation: CASGLDGYGYTF.

The J gene is TRBJ2-7, the V gene TRBV2; tentative D call: TRBD1 (5 bases). The germline V gene encodes CDR1 SNHLY and CDR2 FYNNEI. The CDR3 has 12 amino acids. V lost 6 bases and J 5 bases, leaving 11 bases between the germline ends. The CDR3 region is CASRVIRDEQYF. As DNA, the CDR3 is TGTGCCAGCAGAGTTATCAGGGACGAGCAGTACTTC.

The gene calls are TRBV5-4 and TRBJ2-3; 12 bases are shared with TRBD2. Looked up from germline, CDR1 is SGHNT and CDR2 is YYREEE (reference sequence). V trimming: 0 bases; J trimming: 6 bases; junction bases outside the gene matches: 8. There are 17 residues in the CDR3. Written as DNA, the CDR3 is TGTGCCAGCAGCTTGGCCGCTAGCGGGAGGGCCCTGGATACGCAGTATTTT. The encoded protein is CASSLAASGRALDTQYF.

The count of this clone is one. The chain couples TRBV28 to TRBJ1-2, with D possibly TRBD1 on 6 matching bases. Germline values: CDR1 MDHEN, CDR2 SYDVKM. This CDR3 region has 12 residues. Trimming stripped 5 bases from V and 4 bases from J, with 8 bases between. CDR3 amino acids: CASSAGAYGYTF. The CDR3, as DNA: TGTGCCAGCAGTGCAGGGGCCTATGGCTACACCTTC.

A single count supports this clone. The chain employs TRBV14 and TRBJ2-2; 8 bases map to TRBD1. CDR1 and CDR2 (germline): SGHDN, FVKESK. The CDR3 totals 14 residues. V gave up 5 bases and J gave up 6 bases; unmatched junction bases: 5. In DNA, the CDR3 is TGTGCCAGCAGCTCTACAGGGGGTCCCGGGGAGCTGTTTTTT. Translating it yields CASSSTGGPGELFF.

The genes are TRBV6-2 or TRBV6-3 and TRBJ2-1; D is unresolved. The CDR3 is 15 amino acids. Germline CDR1 and CDR2: MNHEY and SVGEGT. The V end was cut by 0 bases, the J end by 0 bases, with 6 bases between. CDR3 sequence reads: CASSYSLSSYNEQFF. The CDR3, as DNA: TGTGCCAGCAGTTACTCCCTAAGCTCCTACAATGAGCAGTTCTTC.

This clone was seen a handful of times. The V gene is TRBV3-1 (or the pseudogene TRBV3-2), the J gene TRBJ1-1; 8 bases match TRBD1. From germline, CDR1 is LGHDT and CDR2 YNNKEL (reference sequence). The CDR3 spans 13 residues. After removal of 2 bases from V and 10 bases from J, the junction contained 6 bases not matched to a gene. The CDR3 coding sequence is TGTGCCAGCAGCCAACCCGGACAGGGAGGAGCTTTCTTT. The encoded protein is CASSQPGQGGAFF.